This T cell receptor beta chain was profiled in a study of cytomegalovirus exposure and HLA in healthy donors. Notes on the study in general: Later analysis revealed greater clonal expansion in HLA-associated TCR beta chains than in equally common others. Investigators reported 150 to 200 TCR beta chains as tied to cytomegalovirus.

The sample holds one count of this clone. Its antigen is still unknown. PCR primers comprised 60 Vbeta and 13 Jbeta primers. Profiling relied on immunoSEQ multiplex PCR, and the TCRdb table lists in-frame clones only, not all of them. The sample holds about 110,000 clones, roughly 82% seen once. CDR3 length: 13 residues. In germline, CDR1 is SQVTM, CDR2 ANQGSEA. Between the trimmed V and J ends, which lost 7 bases and 0 bases, there was a span of 12 bases. The clonotype originates from a male donor in good health and CMV-seropositive. The chain carries TRBV29-1 and TRBJ2-5, with D perhaps TRBD1 (6 bases). Sequenced material: PBMCs. The CDR3 here is CSAWTANQETQYF. The CDR3 bases are TGCAGCGCGTGGACAGCCAACCAAGAGACCCAGTACTTC.